One and the same sample provided the 4 T cell receptor beta chains below, sequenced in a study of cytomegalovirus exposure and HLA in healthy donors. Both 60 Vbeta primers and 13 Jbeta primers went into the PCR. Assay used: immunoSEQ multiplex PCR; TCRdb lists only in-frame clones, some missing. This sample carries 100,000 to 150,000 clones, roughly 86% of them seen once, and the ten largest clones take around 1.8%. Sequencing was done on a sample of PBMCs. Every receptor here comes from a man aged 18 to 35 in good health and CMV-seronegative.

The gene calls are TRBV15 and TRBJ2-7, with 7 nucleotides matching TRBD2. The germline CDR1 and CDR2 sequences are LNHNV and YYDKDF (reference sequence). With V trimmed by 3 bases and J by 4 bases, 15 bases remained unmatched. This CDR3 contains 17 residues. CDR3 amino acids: CATSRLEPGLRSYEQYF. The CDR3 region has the DNA TGTGCCACCAGCAGGCTGGAACCGGGACTACGTTCTTACGAGCAGTACTTC.

This chain connects TRBV7-9 to TRBJ1-2; D not resolved. Trimming removed 6 bases at V and 1 base at J, with 18 bases between. There are 16 residues in the CDR3. CDR1 and CDR2 (germline): SEHNR, FQNEAQ (reference sequence). In nucleotides, the CDR3 is TGTGCCAGCAGGGCCTTCGCAATTGGAGATAACTATGGCTACACCTTC. The encoded protein is CASRAFAIGDNYGYTF.

V gene TRBV6-1 combines with J gene TRBJ2-7, with no clear D. The CDR3 totals 11 residues. Deletions cut 5 bases from V and 6 bases from J, with 8 bases between. Germline lookup yields CDR1 MNHNS and CDR2 SASEGT. CDR3 DNA: TGTGCCAGCAGTTGGGCAGCCGAGCAGTACTTC. Translated, it gives CASSWAAEQYF.

This clone was recorded once. J is TRBJ2-1 and V is TRBV19; perhaps TRBD2 as D (6 bases). The CDR3 contains 14 residues. Germline V CDR1 and CDR2: LNHDA, SQIVND (reference sequence). V was clipped by 6 bases and J by 6 bases, with 15 bases between them. CDR3 DNA sequence: TGTGCCAGTAGCAACCGGGACTTTACCAATGAGCAGTTCTTC. Amino acids: CASSNRDFTNEQFF.